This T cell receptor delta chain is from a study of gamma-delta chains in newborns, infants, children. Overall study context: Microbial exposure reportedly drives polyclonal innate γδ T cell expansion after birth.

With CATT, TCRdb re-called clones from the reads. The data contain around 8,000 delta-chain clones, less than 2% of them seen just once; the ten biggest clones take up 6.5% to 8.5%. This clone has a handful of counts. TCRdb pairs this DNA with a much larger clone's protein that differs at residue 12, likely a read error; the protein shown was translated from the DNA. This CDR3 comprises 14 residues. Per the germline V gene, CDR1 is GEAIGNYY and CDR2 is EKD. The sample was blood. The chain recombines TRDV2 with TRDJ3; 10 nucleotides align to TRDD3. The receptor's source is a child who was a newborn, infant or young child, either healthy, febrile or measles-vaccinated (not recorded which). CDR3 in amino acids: CACDKMGDTRQIFF. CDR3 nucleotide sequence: TGTGCCTGTGACAAAATGGGGGATACCCGACAGATTTTTTTC.